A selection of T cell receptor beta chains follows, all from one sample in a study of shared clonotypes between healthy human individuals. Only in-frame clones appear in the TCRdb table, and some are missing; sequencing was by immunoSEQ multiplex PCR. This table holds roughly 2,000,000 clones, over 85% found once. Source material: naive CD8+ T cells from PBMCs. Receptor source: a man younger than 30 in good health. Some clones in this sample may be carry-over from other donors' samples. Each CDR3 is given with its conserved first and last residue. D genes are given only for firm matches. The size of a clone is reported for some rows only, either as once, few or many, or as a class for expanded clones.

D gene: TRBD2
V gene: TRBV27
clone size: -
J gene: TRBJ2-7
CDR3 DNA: TGTGCCAGCAGTGTGACTAGCGGGATTCCCTACGAGCAGTACTTC
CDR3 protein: CASSVTSGIPYEQYF

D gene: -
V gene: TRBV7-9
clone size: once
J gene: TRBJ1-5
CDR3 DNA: TGTGCCAGCAGCTCTAACAGCCCTGGGACGAGTCAGTCCCAGCATTTT
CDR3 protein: CASSSNSPGTSQSQHF

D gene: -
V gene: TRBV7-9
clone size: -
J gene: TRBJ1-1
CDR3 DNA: TGTGCCAGCAGCTTGGAGGGCCTCACTGAAGCTTTCTTT
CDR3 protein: CASSLEGLTEAFF

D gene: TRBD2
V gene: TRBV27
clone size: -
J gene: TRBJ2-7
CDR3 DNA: TGTGCCAGCAGTTTCCAGACTAGCGGGAGTGACGAGCAGTACTTC
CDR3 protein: CASSFQTSGSDEQYF

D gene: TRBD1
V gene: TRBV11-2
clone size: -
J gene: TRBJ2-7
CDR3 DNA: TGTGCCAGCAGCCCCCGGGACAGGGACGTGCACGAGCAGTACTTC
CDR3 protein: CASSPRDRDVHEQYF

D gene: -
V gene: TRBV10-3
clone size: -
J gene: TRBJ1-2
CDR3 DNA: TGTGCCATCAGTGAGCCGTCGTTCAATGGCTACACCTTC
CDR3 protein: CAISEPSFNGYTF

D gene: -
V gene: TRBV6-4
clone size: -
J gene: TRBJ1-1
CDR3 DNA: TGTGCCAGCAGTGACTCGAATGAAAGGGAAGCTTTCTTT
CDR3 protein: CASSDSNEREAFF

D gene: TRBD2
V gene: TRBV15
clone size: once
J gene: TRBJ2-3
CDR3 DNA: TGTGCCACCAGCAGAACTAGCGGGCTCACAGATACGCAGTATTTT
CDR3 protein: CATSRTSGLTDTQYF

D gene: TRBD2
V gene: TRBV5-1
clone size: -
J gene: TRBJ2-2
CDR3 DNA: TGCGCCAGCAGCTTGGCCACAGCGGGAGGGCAAAACGGGGAGCTGTTTTTT
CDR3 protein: CASSLATAGGQNGELFF

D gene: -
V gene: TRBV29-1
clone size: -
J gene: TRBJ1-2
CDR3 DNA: TGCAGCGTGGGAACTGCGGAGGGCGGCTACACCTTC
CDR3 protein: CSVGTAEGGYTF

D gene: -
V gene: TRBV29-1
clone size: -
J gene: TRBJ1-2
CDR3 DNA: TGCAGCGTTGGGGGGAATGACTATGGCTACACCTTC
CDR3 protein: CSVGGNDYGYTF

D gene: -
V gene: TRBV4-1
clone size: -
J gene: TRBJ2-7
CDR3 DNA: TGCGCCAGCAGCCAATCAGTCAGAGGGGCCGAGCAGTACTTC
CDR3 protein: CASSQSVRGAEQYF

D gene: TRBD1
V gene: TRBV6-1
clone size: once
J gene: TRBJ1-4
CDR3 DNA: TGTGCCAGCAAGGACAGGGGGTATGAAAAACTGTTTTTT
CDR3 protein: CASKDRGYEKLFF

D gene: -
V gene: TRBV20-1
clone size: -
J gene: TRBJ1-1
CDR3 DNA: TGCAGTGCTAAGTTGGCTTTCTTT
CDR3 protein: CSAKLAFF

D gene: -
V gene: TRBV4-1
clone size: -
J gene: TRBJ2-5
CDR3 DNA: TGCGCCAGCAGCTCAATGGGGGGGGCCGCTCAAGAGACCCAGTACTTC
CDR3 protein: CASSSMGGAAQETQYF

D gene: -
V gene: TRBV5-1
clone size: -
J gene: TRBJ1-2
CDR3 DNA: TGCGCCAGCTGGGAGTCGGGGGACCGCCTTGATGGCTACACCTTC
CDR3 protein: CASWESGDRLDGYTF

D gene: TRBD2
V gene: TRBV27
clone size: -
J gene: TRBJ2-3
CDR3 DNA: TGTGCCAGCAGTTTTGGGTCCAGCGGGAGGAAGACAGATACGCAGTATTTT
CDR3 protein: CASSFGSSGRKTDTQYF

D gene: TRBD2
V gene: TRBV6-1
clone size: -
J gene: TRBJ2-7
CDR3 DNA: TGTGCCAGCAGTGAACGGGGGGTAGGCGGGCGTTGGGAGCAGTACTTC
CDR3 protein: CASSERGVGGRWEQYF

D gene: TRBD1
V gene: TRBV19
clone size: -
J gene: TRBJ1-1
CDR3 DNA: TGTGCCACTAGGACAGGAGGGACTGAAGCTTTCTTT
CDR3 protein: CATRTGGTEAFF

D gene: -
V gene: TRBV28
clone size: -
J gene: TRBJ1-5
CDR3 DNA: TGTGCCAGCAGTTTTGTTTGGGGAAGCAATCAGCCCCAGCATTTT
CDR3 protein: CASSFVWGSNQPQHF

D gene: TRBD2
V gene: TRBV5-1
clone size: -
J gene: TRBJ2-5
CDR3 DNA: TGCGCCAGCAGCTTGATAGGGACTAGCGGGATTAGGGAGAAAGAGACCCAGTACTTC
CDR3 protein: CASSLIGTSGIREKETQYF

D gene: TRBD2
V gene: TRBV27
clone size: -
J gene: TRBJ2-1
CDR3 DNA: TGTGCCAGCAGTTTCAAAGCGGGACTAGCGGCCGACAATGAGCAGTTCTTC
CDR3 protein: CASSFKAGLAADNEQFF

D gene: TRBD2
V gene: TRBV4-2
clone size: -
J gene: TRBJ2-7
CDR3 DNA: TGTGCCAGCAGCCCGGTCCCCCGCGGGAGGGGAAACGAGCAGTACTTC
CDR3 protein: CASSPVPRGRGNEQYF

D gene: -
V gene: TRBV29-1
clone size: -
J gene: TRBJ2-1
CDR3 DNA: TGCAGCGTTGTACGGGTCCTCGACAATGAGCAGTTCTTC
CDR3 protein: CSVVRVLDNEQFF

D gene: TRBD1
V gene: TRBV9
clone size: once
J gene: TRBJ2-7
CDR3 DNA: TGTGCCAGCAGCGCCCAGGGGGTCCCCTACGAGCAGTACTTC
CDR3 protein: CASSAQGVPYEQYF

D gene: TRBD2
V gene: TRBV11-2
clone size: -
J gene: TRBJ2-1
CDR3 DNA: TGTGCCAGCAGCTTAACGGGGGACTATTACAATGAGCAGTTCTTC
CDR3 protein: CASSLTGDYYNEQFF

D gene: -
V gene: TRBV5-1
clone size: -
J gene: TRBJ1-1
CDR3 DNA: TGCGCCAGCAGCTTGCGCCAGGGGAACACTGAAGCTTTCTTT
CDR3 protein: CASSLRQGNTEAFF

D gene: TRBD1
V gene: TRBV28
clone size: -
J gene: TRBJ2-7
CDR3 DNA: TGTGCCAGCAGAAAACATCGGGACAGAGGCTCCTACGAGCAGTACTTC
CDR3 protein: CASRKHRDRGSYEQYF

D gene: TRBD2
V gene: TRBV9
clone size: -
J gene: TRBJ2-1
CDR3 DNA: TGTGCCACCTCCACCGGGTGGGAGGGCCTCAATGAGCAGTTCTTC
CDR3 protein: CATSTGWEGLNEQFF

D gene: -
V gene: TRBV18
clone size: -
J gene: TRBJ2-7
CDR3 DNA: TGTGCCAGCTCAGATGGGACACCGGACTTCTACGAGCAGTACTTC
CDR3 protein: CASSDGTPDFYEQYF

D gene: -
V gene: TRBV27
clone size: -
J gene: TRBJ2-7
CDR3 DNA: TGTGCCAGCACCAAAAGCAGGGGCGTAGTCTCCTACGAGCAGTACTTC
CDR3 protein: CASTKSRGVVSYEQYF

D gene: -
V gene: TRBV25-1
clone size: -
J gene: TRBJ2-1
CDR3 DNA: TGTGCCAGCAGCGGTCGAGGGAGGAAAGAAAATGAGCAGTTCTTC
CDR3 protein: CASSGRGRKENEQFF

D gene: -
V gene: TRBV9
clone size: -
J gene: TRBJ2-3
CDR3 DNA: TGTGCCAGCAGCGCTTTGCCGGGCGCCAACACAGATACGCAGTATTTT
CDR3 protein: CASSALPGANTDTQYF

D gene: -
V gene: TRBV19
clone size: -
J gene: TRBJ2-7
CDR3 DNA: TGTGCCAGTACTACAAGGGGTTCCTACGAGCAGTACTTC
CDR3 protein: CASTTRGSYEQYF

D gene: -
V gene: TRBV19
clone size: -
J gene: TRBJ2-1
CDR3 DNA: TGTGCCAGTAGTATAGACTACCGAAGGGGACGCTACAATGAGCAGTTCTTC
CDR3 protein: CASSIDYRRGRYNEQFF

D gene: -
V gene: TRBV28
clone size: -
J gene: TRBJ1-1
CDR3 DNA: TGTGCCAGCAGTTTATTCCGACAACCTACCCCGAACACTGAAGCTTTCTTT
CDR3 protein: CASSLFRQPTPNTEAFF

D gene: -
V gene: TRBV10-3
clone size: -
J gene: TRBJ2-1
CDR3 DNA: TGTGCCATCAGTGAGTCGATGGGCGGGGGCCCCTACAATGAGCAGTTCTTC
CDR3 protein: CAISESMGGGPYNEQFF

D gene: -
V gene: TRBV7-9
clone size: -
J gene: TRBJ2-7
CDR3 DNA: TGTGCCAGCAGCTTAACGGACTACGAGCAGTACTTC
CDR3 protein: CASSLTDYEQYF

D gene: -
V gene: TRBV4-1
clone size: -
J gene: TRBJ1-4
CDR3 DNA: TGCGCCAGCAGCCAAGATATGCGGGGCAGGGATGAAAAACTGTTTTTT
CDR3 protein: CASSQDMRGRDEKLFF

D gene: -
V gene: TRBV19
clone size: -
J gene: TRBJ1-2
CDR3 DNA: TGTGCCAGTAGTTCGGGGCCCGCGGGTCGTGACTATGGCTACACCTTC
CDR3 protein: CASSSGPAGRDYGYTF

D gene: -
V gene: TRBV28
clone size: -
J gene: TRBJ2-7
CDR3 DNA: TGTGCCAGCAGTTTTAGGGATAATGAGCAGTACTTC
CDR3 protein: CASSFRDNEQYF

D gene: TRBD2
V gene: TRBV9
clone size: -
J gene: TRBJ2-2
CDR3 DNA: TGTGCCAGCAGCTTTGGGACTAGCGACACCGGGGAGCTGTTTTTT
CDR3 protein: CASSFGTSDTGELFF

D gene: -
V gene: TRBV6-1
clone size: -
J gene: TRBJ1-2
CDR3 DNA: TGTGCCAGCAGTGAGTCAGGGTTTGGCTACACCTTC
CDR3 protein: CASSESGFGYTF

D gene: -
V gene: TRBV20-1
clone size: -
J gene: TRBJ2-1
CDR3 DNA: TGCAGTGCTAGATGGCCCAATGAGCAGTTCTTC
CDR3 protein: CSARWPNEQFF

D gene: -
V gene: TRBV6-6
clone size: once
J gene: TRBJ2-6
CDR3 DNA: TGTGCCAGCAGTTACGAAGGGGCTGGGGCCAACGTCCTGACTTTC
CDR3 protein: CASSYEGAGANVLTF

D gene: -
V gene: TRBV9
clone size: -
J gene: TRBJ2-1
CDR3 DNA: TGTGCCAGCAGCGTAGGGGGGGCGATGAATGAGCAGTTCTTC
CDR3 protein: CASSVGGAMNEQFF

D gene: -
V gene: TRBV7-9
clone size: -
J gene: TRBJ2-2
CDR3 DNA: TGTGCCAGCAGCCTTAGTGGTTCGTTGGCAGGGGGAGGACCCGGGGAGCTGTTTTTT
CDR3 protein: CASSLSGSLAGGGPGELFF

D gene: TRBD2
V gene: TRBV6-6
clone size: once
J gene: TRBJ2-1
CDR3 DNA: TGTGCCACCAATCCGGGACTAGCGGTCCTATTGCAGTTCTTC
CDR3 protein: CATNPGLAVLLQFF

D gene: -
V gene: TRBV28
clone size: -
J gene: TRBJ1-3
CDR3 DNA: TGTGCCAGCAGTTCGGTCAGGAACTCTGGAAACACCATATATTTT
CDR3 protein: CASSSVRNSGNTIYF

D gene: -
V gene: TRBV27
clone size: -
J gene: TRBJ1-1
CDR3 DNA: TGTGCCAGCAGTCAACTGGACATGAACACTGAAGCTTTCTTT
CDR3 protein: CASSQLDMNTEAFF

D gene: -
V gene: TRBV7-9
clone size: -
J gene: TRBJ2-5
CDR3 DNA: TGTGCCAGCAGCTTGGCGGGACTGATGTACCAAGAGACCCAGTACTTC
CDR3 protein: CASSLAGLMYQETQYF

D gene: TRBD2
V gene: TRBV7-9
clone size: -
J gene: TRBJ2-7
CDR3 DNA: TGTGCCAGCAGCGGACTAGCCCCTACCTACGAGCAGTACTTC
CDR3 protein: CASSGLAPTYEQYF

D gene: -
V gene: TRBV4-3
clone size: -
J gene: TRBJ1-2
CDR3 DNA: TGCGCCAGCAGCCAAGAACGGCGGGACCCGGGAGGCTACACCTTC
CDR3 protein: CASSQERRDPGGYTF

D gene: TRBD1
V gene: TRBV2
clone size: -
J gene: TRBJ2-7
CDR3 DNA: TGTGCCAGCACCCTGGGACAGGGGAATTTCTACGAGCAGTACTTC
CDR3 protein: CASTLGQGNFYEQYF

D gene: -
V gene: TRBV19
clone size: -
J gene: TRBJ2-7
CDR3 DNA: TGTGCCAGTAGCACCGGATACGAGCAGTACTTC
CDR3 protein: CASSTGYEQYF

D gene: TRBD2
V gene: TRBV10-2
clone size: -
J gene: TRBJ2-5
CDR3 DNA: TGCGCCAGCAGTGAAGGGCTAGCGGCTCTCGGCAGGGAGACCCAGTACTTC
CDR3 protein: CASSEGLAALGRETQYF

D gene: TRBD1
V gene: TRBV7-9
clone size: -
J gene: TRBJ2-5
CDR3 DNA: TGTGCCAGCAGCTCGGACAGGGGAGAGCAGTACTTC
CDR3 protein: CASSSDRGEQYF

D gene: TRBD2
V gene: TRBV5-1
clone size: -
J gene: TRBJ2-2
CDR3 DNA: TGCGCCAGCAGCTTGGCGTTAGCGGGAGGGCCGGTCACCGGGGAGCTGTTTTTT
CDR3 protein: CASSLALAGGPVTGELFF

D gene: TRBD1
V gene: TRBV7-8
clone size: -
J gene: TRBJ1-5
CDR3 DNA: TGTGCCAGCAGCTTACAGGGGGTACAGCCCCAGCATTTT
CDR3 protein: CASSLQGVQPQHF

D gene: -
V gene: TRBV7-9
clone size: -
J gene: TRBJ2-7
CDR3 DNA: TGTGCCAGCAGCTTCGGGCAGGCCGAGCAGTACTTC
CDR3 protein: CASSFGQAEQYF